The 10 T cell receptor beta chains reported below all come from one sample, sequenced in a study of shared clonotypes between healthy human individuals. TCRdb keeps only in-frame clones here, not all; method: immunoSEQ multiplex PCR. The sample shows hundreds of thousands of clones, roughly 98% of them seen only once. CD45RO-negative, CCR7-selected cells formed the naive CD8 fraction, which excluded terminally differentiated effector memory CD45RA+ cells. The sequenced sample consisted of naive CD8+ T cells sorted from blood. The receptors come from a man under 40 in good health.

This chain uses TRBV7-9 with TRBJ2-7, with a possible D match to TRBD2 (5 bases). The CDR3 sequence is 14 residues long. Looked up from germline, CDR1 is SEHNR and CDR2 is FQNEAQ (reference sequence). V dropped 3 bases and J dropped 2 bases, with 11 bases sitting between them. CDR3 loop: CASSLRDGPYEQYF. The CDR3 DNA reads as TGTGCCAGCAGCTTGAGGGATGGGCCCTACGAGCAGTACTTC.

The J gene is TRBJ1-1, the V gene TRBV9, with D perhaps TRBD1 (5 bases). V was shortened by 7 bases and J by 2 bases, with 18 bases between the two germline ends. Germline loops: CDR1 SGDLS, CDR2 YYNGEE. CDR3 length: 15 amino acids. The CDR3 DNA sequence: TGTGCCAGCCTACCTGGGGCAGCAGAAAACACTGAAGCTTTCTTT. Translated, it gives CASLPGAAENTEAFF.

V gene TRBV5-1 combines with J gene TRBJ1-2; weak D call: TRBD1 (5 bases). The CDR3 loop spans 17 amino acids. The germline V and J ends were trimmed by 0 bases and 0 bases, with 15 bases remaining between them. Germline lookup yields CDR1 SGHRS and CDR2 YFSETQ. CDR3 residues: CASSLAHQGTPNYGYTF. CDR3 nucleotides: TGCGCCAGCAGCTTGGCTCATCAGGGCACTCCTAACTATGGCTACACCTTC.

V gene TRBV4-1 combines with J gene TRBJ2-1; 11 bases agree with TRBD2. Germline values: CDR1 MGHRA, CDR2 YSYEKL. CDR3 length equals 15 residues. V shed 4 bases, J shed 4 bases, and the junction held 3 bases outside the gene matches. This chain's CDR3 is CASSLGLAEYNEQFF. CDR3 in DNA: TGCGCCAGCAGCCTGGGACTAGCGGAATACAATGAGCAGTTCTTC.

This chain uses TRBV9 with TRBJ2-7; D is unresolved. Germline-derived CDR1 and CDR2 are SGDLS and YYNGEE. CDR3 length: 14 amino acids. The V gene lost 4 bases and the J gene lost 0 bases, with 11 bases spanning the gap. The CDR3 DNA follows: TGTGCCAGCAGCCCATCGGGTGCCTCCTACGAGCAGTACTTC. Translation: CASSPSGASYEQYF.

The chain couples TRBV4-3 to TRBJ1-1; no firm D call. The CDR3 covers 15 residues. Between the trimmed V and J ends, which lost 1 base and 4 bases, there was a span of 13 bases. Germline lookup yields CDR1 LGHNA and CDR2 YSLEER. The chain's CDR3 is CASSQGTVMGTEAFF. As DNA, the CDR3 is TGCGCCAGCAGCCAAGGAACAGTGATGGGCACTGAAGCTTTCTTT.

The genes are TRBV29-1 and TRBJ2-7; D gene uncertain. Trimming cost V 0 bases and J 3 bases, with 15 bases left between them. Germline loops: CDR1 SQVTM, CDR2 ANQGSEA. The CDR3 is made up of 15 amino acids. The DNA of the CDR3 is TGCAGCGTTGAAGAAACGGACCCCTTACACTACGAGCAGTACTTC. Amino acid sequence: CSVEETDPLHYEQYF.

The V gene is TRBV6-5, the J gene TRBJ2-7, with 8 bases matching TRBD2. This CDR3 has 14 residues. V gave up 5 bases and J gave up 3 bases; unmatched junction bases: 6. CDR1 is MNHEY and CDR2 is SVGAGI in the germline V gene. CDR3 sequence reads: CASSLGLGGYEQYF. For the CDR3, the DNA is TGTGCCAGCAGTCTGGGACTAGGTGGCTACGAGCAGTACTTC.

V and J are TRBV10-3 and TRBJ2-2; D ambiguous. The germline V gene encodes CDR1 ENHRY and CDR2 SYGVKD. Trimming took off 8 bases at V and 2 bases at J, with 15 bases between the two ends. This CDR3 region has 15 residues. The CDR3 sequence is CAIGLSLGNTGELFF. In DNA form, the CDR3 reads TGTGCCATCGGATTGTCTCTAGGTAACACCGGGGAGCTGTTTTTT.

The chain uses TRBV5-1 and TRBJ1-1; the D gene is possibly TRBD1 (5 bases). This CDR3 has 15 amino acids. Germline loops: CDR1 SGHRS, CDR2 YFSETQ. V lost 3 bases to trimming and J lost 0 bases, with 12 bases between them. CDR3 in DNA: TGCGCCAGCAGCTCGGTGACAGACATGAACACTGAAGCTTTCTTT. It encodes CASSSVTDMNTEAFF.